The clone carrying this T cell receptor (beta chain) was seen once. Its antigen is still unknown. A much more abundant neighbour one base away suggests this may be a read error. Then a second PCR, running roughly 6 to 11 cycles, was carried out with a sample-barcoded 5' primer and a J-beta primer mix. Tags on each cDNA molecule came from a template-switch adaptor with 12 random nucleotides. Sequencing recovered at least 2.5 million CDR3-containing paired-end reads from each sample. A single record per CDR3 protein comes from TCRdb applying MiXCR to the 5' RACE reads. The data hold around 870,000 distinct CDR3 sequences, with 29% observed a single time. The study drew donors from healthy Caucasian individuals in Russia aged 6 to 90. This sample stems from a study of blood T cells in healthy people across ages. Study outcomes and limitations: Both naive CD4+ cell counts and diversity were greater in long-lived donors than in aged donors.

This CDR3 has 14 residues. J lost 15 bases, V lost 7 bases, and 16 bases had no gene match. Sequences were obtained from blood. This TCR was recovered from an elderly woman in good health. This chain links TRBV12-3 or TRBV12-4 with TRBJ2-1; 9 nucleotides agree with TRBD1. Written as DNA, the CDR3 is TGTGCCAGCACCCTAACTCGACAGGGGGGACAGCGGTTCTTC. As protein: CASTLTRQGGQRFF.